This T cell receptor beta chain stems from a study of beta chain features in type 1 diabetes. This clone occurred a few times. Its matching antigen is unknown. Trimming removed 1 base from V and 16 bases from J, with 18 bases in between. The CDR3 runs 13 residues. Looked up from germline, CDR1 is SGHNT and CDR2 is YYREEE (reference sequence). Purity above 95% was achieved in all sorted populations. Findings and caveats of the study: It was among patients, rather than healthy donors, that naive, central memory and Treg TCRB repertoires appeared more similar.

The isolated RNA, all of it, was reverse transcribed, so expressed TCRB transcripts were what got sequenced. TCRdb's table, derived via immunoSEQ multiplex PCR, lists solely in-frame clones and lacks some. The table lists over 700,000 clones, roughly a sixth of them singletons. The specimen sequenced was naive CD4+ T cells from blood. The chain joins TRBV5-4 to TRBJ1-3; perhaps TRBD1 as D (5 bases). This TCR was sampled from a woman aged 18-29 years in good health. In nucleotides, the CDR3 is TGTGCCAGCAGCTTGCCGGACAAGCTTAATTTGTATTTT. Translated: CASSLPDKLNLYF.